The T cell receptor (beta chain) under discussion was sequenced for a study of cytomegalovirus exposure and HLA in healthy donors. Across the whole study: Around 78 million unique TCRs, all from HLA-typed donors, were included in an early release of the data. The study's findings and limits: Roughly uniform sequencing depth across donors was assumed, possibly incorrectly.

CDR3 length: 13 residues. Per the germline V gene, CDR1 is MNHEY and CDR2 is SMNVEV (reference sequence). V was shortened by 3 bases and J by 5 bases, with 10 bases between the two germline ends. To note about this clone: What it binds is not known.

Everyone who donated was a healthy bone marrow donor. Vbeta (60) and Jbeta (13) primers were used in the PCR. Some clones are missing from TCRdb's copy, which holds only in-frame ones; the method was immunoSEQ multiplex PCR. Of around 240,000 clones listed, 82% are singletons. The sample comprised PBMCs. The chain recombines TRBV27 with TRBJ1-1; D is unclear. This clonotype was sampled from a woman aged 40 to 50 in good health and CMV-seropositive. This CDR3 is CASSFWRETEAFF. CDR3 coding DNA: TGTGCCAGCAGTTTCTGGAGGGAGACTGAAGCTTTCTTT.